One T cell receptor (beta chain) is described in this entry. The data were obtained in a study of blood T cell repertoires in COVID-19. Germline V gives CDR1 SNHLY, CDR2 FYNNEI. The CDR3 totals 13 residues. V was clipped by 8 bases and J by 5 bases, with 13 bases between them. Libraries were prepared by immunoSEQ multiplex PCR; TCRdb keeps only in-frame clonotypes and omits some of them. The repertoire consists of almost 200,000 clones, with 85% to 90% occurring once and the leading ten covering roughly 0.78%. The sequencing sample was made of peripheral blood. This TCR was recovered from a woman in her seventies with acute or convalescent COVID-19. The chain joins TRBV2 to TRBJ1-5, with D perhaps TRBD1 (5 bases). For the CDR3, the DNA is TGTGCCAGCGGCAGGGAAAGTTATCAGCCCCAGCATTTT. It translates to CASGRESYQPQHF.